The 20 T cell receptor beta chains in this list originate from one sample, sequenced in a study of OX40 agonist ivuxolimab in advanced cancers. Profiled with immunoSEQ multiplex PCR; TCRdb holds only in-frame clones, not every one. The sample records tens of thousands of clones, more than 75% being singletons. Sequencing used CD4+ or CD8+ T cells sorted from blood, obtained in a trial of the OX40 agonist ivuxolimab. Receptors originate from an adult with an advanced solid tumor such as melanoma, head and neck, liver or kidney cancer.

This chain links TRBV4-1 with TRBJ2-2; 10 bases are shared with TRBD2. CDR1 MGHRA and CDR2 YSYEKL come from the germline V gene. The V gene end was trimmed by 3 bases and the J gene end by 2 bases; junction bases not matched to a gene: 6. CDR3 size: 17 residues. CDR3 coding DNA: TGCGCCAGCAGCCATAATCCTAGCGGGGGAAACACCGGGGAGCTGTTTTTT. Its protein is CASSHNPSGGNTGELFF.

A few counts support this clone. The V call is TRBV19, the J call TRBJ1-2; D ambiguous. V shed 5 bases and J shed 1 base, with 5 bases lying between them. The length of the CDR3 is 12 residues. Germline CDR1 reads LNHDA; CDR2 reads SQIVND (reference sequence). CDR3 protein: CASSQVNYGYTF. CDR3 nucleotides: TGTGCCAGTAGTCAGGTTAACTATGGCTACACCTTC.

The chain uses TRBV28 and TRBJ2-7; 16 bases match TRBD2. Germline V CDR1 and CDR2: MDHEN, SYDVKM. CDR3 size: 19 residues. Trimming cost V 4 bases and J 7 bases; bases outside gene matches: 16. In nucleotides, the CDR3 is TGTGCCAGCAGTTATATCTCCTTCGGGACTAGCGGGAGGGCGTGGGAGCAGTACTTC. This gives the protein CASSYISFGTSGRAWEQYF.

This clone has only one observation. The DNA of the CDR3 is TGTGCCAGCAGAGGGGACGTAGCGGGATCGAAAGAGACCCAGTACTTC. Protein product: CASRGDVAGSKETQYF. The J gene is TRBJ2-5, the V gene TRBV28; 8 bases match TRBD2. V was clipped by 6 bases and J by 3 bases; unmatched bases: 12. The length of the CDR3 is 16 residues. Germline loops: CDR1 MDHEN, CDR2 SYDVKM. Full variable domain (remainder filled in from reference TRBV28 and TRBJ2-5): DVKVTQSSRYLVKRTGEKVFLECVQDMDHENMFWYRQDPGLGLRLIYFSYDVKMKEKGDIPEGYSVSREKKERFSLILESASTNQTSMYLCASRGDVAGSKETQYFGPGTRLLVL.

The chain uses TRBV27 and TRBJ2-7; D is ambiguous. V gave up 8 bases and J gave up 6 bases, with 17 bases separating them. CDR1 is MNHEY, CDR2 SMNVEV, per germline (reference sequence). This CDR3 is 13 amino acids long. The CDR3 DNA sequence: TGTGCCAGCTCAGGCGGACGTGGCCTCGAGCAGTACTTC. Encoded protein: CASSGGRGLEQYF.

This clone was counted between two and nine times. The chain couples TRBV7-2 to TRBJ2-7; TRBD2 matches at 9 bases. CDR1 is SGHTA, CDR2 FQGNSA, per germline. The V segment lost 0 bases and the J segment 6 bases; nucleotides outside the gene matches: 3. The CDR3 contains 14 residues. CDR3 in amino acids: CASSLAVSGGEQYF. In DNA form, the CDR3 reads TGTGCCAGCAGCTTAGCGGTTAGCGGGGGCGAGCAGTACTTC.

The rearrangement joins TRBV28 to TRBJ1-6, with 7 bases matching TRBD1. The junction had 3 bases not matched to a gene; V was cut back by 5 bases and J by 5 bases. Germline V gene sequence: CDR1 MDHEN, CDR2 SYDVKM. This CDR3 has 14 amino acids. The DNA of the CDR3 is TGTGCCAGCAGTCTTGGGACAGATAATTCACCCCTCCACTTT. Translated: CASSLGTDNSPLHF.

For this clone: This same CDR3 is encoded by further DNA sequences in the sample. The rearrangement links TRBV20-1 to TRBJ2-5; no firm D call. Germline lookup yields CDR1 DFQATT and CDR2 SNEGSKA (reference sequence). V was trimmed by 5 bases and J by 1 base, leaving 5 bases between them. The CDR3 consists of 11 residues. CDR3 protein: CSASSQETQYF. CDR3 in DNA: TGCAGTGCTTCGAGCCAAGAGACCCAGTACTTC.

With regard to this clone: Compared with germline, one end of the junction differs, possibly owing to a read error. V gene TRBV2 combines with J gene TRBJ1-1, with unresolved D. CDR3 size: 11 residues. Germline loops: CDR1 SNHLY, CDR2 FYNNEI. CDR3 in amino acids: CASRRNGPSEF. The CDR3 DNA sequence: TGTGCCAGCAGGAGAAACGGACCCTCTGAATTT.

The chain combines TRBV6-5 with TRBJ1-2, with D perhaps matching TRBD1 (5 bases). The CDR3 is made up of 14 amino acids. Looked up from germline, CDR1 is MNHEY and CDR2 is SVGAGI. V shed 8 bases and J shed 0 bases, with 13 bases lying between them. The DNA of the CDR3 is TGTGCCAGCGGCCGACAGTCAACTAACTATGGCTACACCTTC. Residues: CASGRQSTNYGYTF.

The rearrangement uses TRBV18 and TRBJ1-5; D may be TRBD1 (5 bases). The V gene's germline CDR1 is KGHSH and CDR2 LQKENI. Trimming removed 1 base at V and 4 bases at J, with 20 bases between. The CDR3 is 18 residues long. DNA for the CDR3: TGTGCCAGCTCACCACGACGGGCGGGGGGATATGGAAATCAGCCCCAGCATTTT. It yields the protein CASSPRRAGGYGNQPQHF.

The chain couples TRBV19 to TRBJ1-5, with 8 bases identical to TRBD1. This CDR3 has 15 residues. Germline V gives CDR1 LNHDA, CDR2 SQIVND (reference sequence). Trimming at V came to 10 bases and at J to 3 bases, leaving 11 bases not matched to a gene. CDR3 bases: TGTGCCACCAGGCCTACGACAGGGGCCAATCAGCCCCAGCATTTT. Translation gives CATRPTTGANQPQHF.

The J gene is TRBJ2-2, the V gene TRBV19, with 9 positions matching TRBD2. Germline CDR1 reads LNHDA; CDR2 reads SQIVND (reference sequence). Losses at the gene ends were 6 bases for V and 5 bases for J; bases not matched to a gene: 7. The CDR3 contains 15 residues. CDR3 region: CASRSGTSRTGELFF. CDR3 nucleotides: TGTGCCAGTAGGTCCGGGACTAGCCGAACCGGGGAGCTGTTTTTT.

The chain couples TRBV6-5 to TRBJ1-5; tentatively, D is TRBD1 (6 bases). The CDR3 spans 16 residues. V lost 4 bases, J lost 2 bases, and 15 bases lay in between. Germline assignment: CDR1 MNHEY and CDR2 SVGAGI. The CDR3: CASSSTRRGGNQPQHF. The CDR3 coding sequence is TGTGCCAGCAGTTCAACGCGCAGGGGAGGCAATCAGCCCCAGCATTTT.

The chain has TRBV7-2 and TRBJ2-3, with no clear D. Germline V gene lookup returns CDR1 SGHTA and CDR2 FQGNSA. V shed 3 bases and J shed 6 bases, with 4 bases lying between them. This CDR3 has 11 amino acids. The CDR3, as DNA: TGTGCCAGCAGCTTTCGGGATACGCAGTATTTT. Its translation is CASSFRDTQYF.

The chain carries TRBV5-1 and TRBJ2-7, with 7 bases aligning to TRBD1. The CDR3 is 16 residues long. Germline-derived CDR1 and CDR2 are SGHRS and YFSETQ. Germline trimming cut 3 bases from V and 0 bases from J; bases unmatched to any gene: 9. CDR3 amino acids: CASSYATGLSSYEQYF. The CDR3, as DNA: TGCGCCAGCAGCTACGCGACAGGGCTAAGCTCCTACGAGCAGTACTTC.

This chain uses TRBV6-5 with TRBJ1-6; D may be TRBD1 (5 bases). Germline CDR1 MNHEY, CDR2 SVGAGI. The germline V and J ends were trimmed by 6 bases and 9 bases, with 15 bases remaining between them. CDR3 length equals 14 residues. CDR3 residues: CASSDFRATSPLHF. The CDR3 nucleotides read TGTGCCAGCAGCGACTTCAGGGCAACTTCACCCCTCCACTTT.

The chain couples TRBV5-1 to TRBJ2-5, with D unclear. Matching the DNA end better, TRBJ2-7 makes the J call doubtful. The CDR3 totals 12 residues. Germline V gene data show CDR1 as SGHRS and CDR2 as YFSETQ. DNA for the CDR3: TGCGCCAGCAGCTTAGACAACTACGAGCAGTACTTC. Translated, it gives CASSLDNYEQYF.

This sequence joins TRBV19 and TRBJ2-7; unclear D gene. The CDR3 has 17 residues. Germline V gene sequence: CDR1 LNHDA, CDR2 SQIVND (reference sequence). V shed 4 bases and J shed 2 bases, with 21 bases lying between them. CDR3: CASSKGFPTSPTYEQYV. DNA for the CDR3: TGTGCCAGTAGTAAAGGATTCCCGACCTCTCCAACCTACGAGCAGTACGTC.

The chain combines TRBV18 with TRBJ1-1, with D unclear. The CDR3 totals 15 residues. The V and J ends lost 0 bases and 1 base respectively, with 9 bases between them. The V gene's germline CDR1 is KGHSH and CDR2 LQKENI. The CDR3 region has the DNA TGTGCCAGCTCACCACCGAAGGGCCGGAACACTGAAGCTTTCTTT. Translated, it gives CASSPPKGRNTEAFF.